One and the same sample provided the 3 T cell receptor beta chains below, sequenced in a study of T cell repertoires in cytomegalovirus infection. TCRdb independently ran MiXCR on the reads; one entry per CDR3 protein. The table lists a few hundred thousand distinct CDR3 sequences, approximately 40% of them singletons, with 48% in the top ten. Their antigen targets remain unknown. The sequenced sample was cultured PBMCs, obtained from culture after CMV antigen stimulation. Source of these receptors: a human donor in good health (CMV status not recorded). Some clones in this sample may be carry-over from other donors' samples.

The J gene is TRBJ2-4, the V gene TRBV2; 7 bases align to TRBD1. The CDR3 extends over 14 amino acids. V was pared by 8 bases and J by 1 base, with 5 bases of the junction left unmatched. Germline V gene data show CDR1 as SNHLY and CDR2 as FYNNEI. The CDR3 DNA sequence: TGTGCCAGCGGATTACAGGGGGCCAAAAACATTCAGTACTTC. Encoded protein: CASGLQGAKNIQYF.

The chain recombines TRBV12-3 or TRBV12-4 with TRBJ2-3, with TRBD1 matching over 12 bases. The CDR3 sequence is 16 residues long. The V gene end was trimmed by 6 bases and the J gene end by 4 bases; junction bases not matched to a gene: 8. Here the CDR3 reads CASSYRDRGRSDTQYF. The CDR3 DNA is TGTGCCAGCAGCTACCGGGACAGGGGGCGCTCAGATACGCAGTATTTT.

This clonotype was seen a few times. The chain links TRBV6-6 to TRBJ2-7, with TRBD2 as a possible D gene (6 bases). The germline V gene encodes CDR1 MNHNY and CDR2 SVGAGI (reference sequence). The CDR3 runs to 18 residues. Trimming took off 7 bases at V and 1 base at J, with 26 bases between the two ends. The CDR3 bases are TGTGCCAGCACCCGCCGCGCCCGGGTACGCGGGACGTCCTACGAGCAGTACTTC. It specifies CASTRRARVRGTSYEQYF.